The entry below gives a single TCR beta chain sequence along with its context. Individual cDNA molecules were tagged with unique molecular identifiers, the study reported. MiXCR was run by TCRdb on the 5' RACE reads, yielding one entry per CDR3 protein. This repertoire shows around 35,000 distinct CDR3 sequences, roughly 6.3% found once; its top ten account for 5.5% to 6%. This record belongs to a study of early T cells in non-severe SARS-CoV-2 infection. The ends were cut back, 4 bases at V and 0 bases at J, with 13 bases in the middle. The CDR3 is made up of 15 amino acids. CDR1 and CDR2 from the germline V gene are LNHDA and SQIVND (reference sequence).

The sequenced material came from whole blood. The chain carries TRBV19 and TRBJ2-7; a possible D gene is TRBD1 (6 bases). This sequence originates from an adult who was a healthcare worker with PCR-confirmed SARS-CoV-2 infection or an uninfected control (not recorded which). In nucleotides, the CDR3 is TGTGCCAGTAGTACACAGGGCCGTGGCTCCTACGAGCAGTACTTC. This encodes CASSTQGRGSYEQYF.